This T cell receptor beta chain derives from a study of blood T cell repertoires in COVID-19. The overall study: PBMCs, B-cell-depleted T cells, or T cells were the source of the cDNA or gDNA that made up the material.

The V gene end was trimmed by 0 bases and the J gene end by 0 bases; junction bases not matched to a gene: 5. Germline CDR1 reads MNHNS; CDR2 reads SASEGT. The CDR3 has 16 amino acids. Assay: immunoSEQ multiplex PCR; the TCRdb copy retains only in-frame clones and omits some. The sample carries fewer than 650,000 clones, about 89% recorded once. Input material: peripheral blood. The clonotype originates from a woman aged 50 to 60 with COVID-19, enrolled during active disease. The chain carries TRBV6-1 and TRBJ2-7; 7 nucleotides align to TRBD2. Here the CDR3 reads CASSEARGTSSYEQYF. The CDR3 region has the DNA TGTGCCAGCAGTGAAGCGCGGGGGACGTCCTCCTACGAGCAGTACTTC.